Following are 8 T cell receptor beta chains from one sample sequenced in a study of Graves' ophthalmopathy and Graves' hyperthyroidism. Amplifying from RNA transcripts, the study obtained TCR beta CDR3 regions. RT-PCR was first run with HTBI primers, then multiplex PCR in a second round. TCRdb ran MiXCR on the multiplex PCR reads and lists one entry per CDR3 protein. The table includes 350,000 or so distinct CDR3 sequences, 15% to 20% detected once. Sequencing used peripheral blood. These receptors were collected from an adult man with Graves' ophthalmopathy.

The sample holds many counts of this clonotype. V and J are TRBV9 and TRBJ1-1, with D maybe TRBD1 (6 bases). V was clipped by 4 bases and J by 5 bases, with 12 bases between them. Germline assignment: CDR1 SGDLS and CDR2 YYNGEE. The CDR3 contains 13 residues. The CDR3 loop is CASSTNRATEAFF. DNA for the CDR3: TGTGCCAGCAGCACAAACAGGGCTACTGAAGCTTTCTTT.

The chain couples TRBV12-3 or TRBV12-4 to TRBJ1-1; 10 nucleotides line up with TRBD1. Trimming took 6 bases from V and 5 from J; bases not matched to a gene: 9. This CDR3 is built from 15 residues. Here the CDR3 DNA reads TGTGCCAGCAGCAACGACAGGGGGCTGTGGACTGAAGCTTTCTTT. It yields the protein CASSNDRGLWTEAFF.

At least ten counts were recorded for this clonotype. This rearrangement joins TRBV18 to TRBJ2-5, with D maybe TRBD2 (6 bases). Trimming shortened V by 3 bases and J by 5 bases, and 16 bases separated the two germline ends. This CDR3 is 15 amino acids long. Looked up from germline, CDR1 is KGHSH and CDR2 is LQKENI. The DNA for the CDR3 is TGTGCCAGCTCACCGATGCGGCGGGGCACTGAGACCCAGTACTTC. Translated: CASSPMRRGTETQYF. The entire variable domain, with the rest obtained from reference TRBV18 and TRBJ2-5, is as follows: NAGVMQNPRHLVRRRGQEARLRCSPMKGHSHVYWYRQLPEEGLKFMVYLQKENIIDESGMPKERFSAEFPKEGPSILRIQQVVRGDSAAYFCASSPMRRGTETQYFGPGTRLLVL.

This clonotype was counted many times. The chain combines TRBV30 with TRBJ2-3; D possibly corresponds to TRBD1 (6 bases). V was pared by 3 bases and J by 0 bases, with 13 bases between. The CDR3 length is 15 residues. Germline CDR1 reads GTSNPN; CDR2 reads SVGIG (reference sequence). CDR3 residues: CAWSKTGVSTDTQYF. The CDR3 DNA reads as TGTGCCTGGAGCAAGACAGGCGTCAGCACAGATACGCAGTATTTT.

The table lists this clonotype with many counts. The chain couples TRBV5-5 to TRBJ2-7, with TRBD1 matching 7 bases. The CDR3 contains 15 residues. J gave up 6 bases and V 4 bases, and 13 bases lay outside the gene matches. Germline CDR1 reads SGHKS; CDR2 reads YYEKEE (reference sequence). CDR3 bases: TGTGCCAGCAGCCCCGGCGTACACAGGGGAAGCGAGCAGTACTTC. It encodes CASSPGVHRGSEQYF.

The table lists this clonotype with many counts. This sequence joins TRBV7-9 and TRBJ1-2, with D perhaps TRBD1 (5 bases). The germline V gene encodes CDR1 SEHNR and CDR2 FQNEAQ (reference sequence). CDR3 length: 12 amino acids. Trimming stripped 6 bases from V and 7 bases from J, with 12 bases between. The CDR3 region is CASRSPGFGYTF. The CDR3 nucleotides are TGTGCCAGCAGATCGCCAGGGTTTGGCTACACCTTC.

The table lists this clonotype with a count of one. J is TRBJ2-5 and V is TRBV28; perhaps TRBD2 as D (5 bases). The CDR3 spans 14 residues. V shed 7 bases and J shed 7 bases, with 19 bases lying between them. Germline CDR1 reads MDHEN; CDR2 reads SYDVKM. CDR3 nucleotide sequence: TGTGCCAGCACCTCCGAGGGAGCCTCCCGGACCCAGTACTTC. Its translation is CASTSEGASRTQYF.

Details on this clonotype: A much larger clone is a single base away; this may be a read error. The chain employs TRBV20-1 and TRBJ1-1; D perhaps matches TRBD1 (5 bases). The germline CDR1 and CDR2 sequences are DFQATT and SNEGSKA (reference sequence). Trimming shortened V by 2 bases and J by 0 bases, and 10 bases separated the two germline ends. This CDR3 contains 14 residues. CDR3 in DNA: TGCAGTGCTAGACAAGGGACGGTGAACACTGAAGCTTTCTTT. Translated: CSARQGTVNTEAFF.